This passage covers 29 T cell receptor beta chains from one sample sequenced in a study of cytomegalovirus exposure and HLA in healthy donors. Clones were sequenced by immunoSEQ multiplex PCR, and TCRdb holds only the in-frame ones, with some missing. The table lists 65,000 to 90,000 clones, over 85% of them singletons, with 3% to 4% in the top ten. The sample comprised PBMCs. These receptor sequences come from a woman younger than 35 in good health and CMV-seropositive.

This clone was detected once. The genes are TRBV7-2 and TRBJ1-1; 7 bases fit TRBD1. The CDR3 is made up of 13 amino acids. V lost 5 bases to trimming and J lost 5 bases; unmatched junction nucleotides: 5. CDR1 SGHTA and CDR2 FQGNSA come from the germline V gene. DNA for the CDR3: TGTGCCAGCAGCCCACACAGGGGAACTGAAGCTTTCTTT. It encodes CASSPHRGTEAFF.

The chain has TRBV4-3 and TRBJ2-1; 10 bases line up with TRBD2. With V trimmed by 0 bases and J by 3 bases, 2 bases remained unmatched. Germline loops: CDR1 LGHNA, CDR2 YSLEER. The CDR3 length is 16 residues. The chain's CDR3 is CASSQEVAGGYNEQFF. Here the CDR3 DNA reads TGCGCCAGCAGCCAAGAAGTAGCGGGGGGCTACAATGAGCAGTTCTTC.

This chain uses TRBV5-6 with TRBJ2-5; tentatively, D is TRBD1 (5 bases). The CDR3 covers 15 residues. The germline V gene encodes CDR1 SGHDT and CDR2 YYEEEE. Trimming took 2 bases from V and 0 from J, leaving 11 bases between them. CDR3 sequence reads: CASSFYVTDQETQYF. For the CDR3, the DNA is TGTGCCAGCAGCTTTTATGTGACAGACCAAGAGACCCAGTACTTC.

V gene TRBV19 combines with J gene TRBJ1-1; a weak D match, TRBD1 (6 bases). Germline V gene data show CDR1 as LNHDA and CDR2 as SQIVND (reference sequence). Trimming pared 3 bases from V and 1 base from J, leaving 15 bases between. There are 16 residues in the CDR3. CDR3 nucleotide sequence: TGTGCCAGTAGTATCACAGGGATCCCCAGGAACACTGAAGCTTTCTTT. It is translated as CASSITGIPRNTEAFF.

The rearrangement joins TRBV28 to TRBJ2-3, with 8 bases matching TRBD1. Trimming cost V 7 bases and J 7 bases; bases outside gene matches: 7. Per the germline V gene, CDR1 is MDHEN and CDR2 is SYDVKM. The CDR3 is 13 amino acids. DNA of the CDR3: TGTGCCAGCAAGACAGGGGCGCAATATACGCAGTATTTT. The encoded protein is CASKTGAQYTQYF. Combining the CDR3 with reference TRBV28 and TRBJ2-3 gives the whole variable domain DVKVTQSSRYLVKRTGEKVFLECVQDMDHENMFWYRQDPGLGLRLIYFSYDVKMKEKGDIPEGYSVSREKKERFSLILESASTNQTSMYLCASKTGAQYTQYFGPGTRLTVL.

CDR3 in amino acids: CASSLGQGFPTDTQYF. CDR3 DNA sequence: TGTGCCAGCAGCTTGGGACAGGGGTTTCCAACAGATACGCAGTATTTT. This chain joins TRBV7-9 and TRBJ2-3; 10 nucleotides line up with TRBD1. The V gene's germline CDR1 is SEHNR and CDR2 FQNEAQ (reference sequence). Trimming cost V 3 bases and J 3 bases; bases outside gene matches: 6. This CDR3 region has 16 residues.

This chain uses TRBV11-2 with TRBJ2-1, with a tentative D call TRBD2 (5 bases). With 7 bases removed from V and 5 bases from J, the gap between germline ends came to 12 bases. This CDR3 spans 13 amino acids. Germline V gene sequence: CDR1 SGHAT, CDR2 FQNNGV. CDR3 DNA sequence: TGTGCCAGCACGGTCAAGCGGAACAATGAGCAGTTCTTC. Encoded protein: CASTVKRNNEQFF.

The V call is TRBV6-6, the J call TRBJ1-2; 10 positions match TRBD1. In germline, CDR1 is MNHNY, CDR2 SVGAGI (reference sequence). Germline trimming cut 5 bases from V and 8 bases from J; bases unmatched to any gene: 5. The CDR3 is 13 residues long. CDR3 nucleotides: TGTGCCAGCAGTCAGGACAGGGGGGGCGGCTACACCTTC. It is translated as CASSQDRGGGYTF.

This chain uses TRBV4-1 with TRBJ2-3; tentative D call: TRBD2 (7 bases). This CDR3 contains 15 residues. Trimming took off 5 bases at V and 3 bases at J, with 15 bases between the two ends. The V gene's germline CDR1 is MGHRA and CDR2 YSYEKL. CDR3 sequence: CASSGEGGETDTQYF. In DNA, the CDR3 is TGCGCCAGCAGCGGGGAGGGGGGGGAAACAGATACGCAGTATTTT.

This clone has more than one count but fewer than ten. The chain couples TRBV2 to TRBJ2-2; D uncertain. Trimming removed 8 bases from V and 8 bases from J, with 15 bases in between. Per germline, CDR1 SNHLY and CDR2 FYNNEI. The CDR3 has 13 amino acids. The CDR3 sequence is CASGLRRPGELFF. DNA for the CDR3: TGTGCCAGCGGTCTCAGGCGACCGGGGGAGCTGTTTTTT.

The J gene is TRBJ2-1, the V gene TRBV9; 10 nucleotides line up with TRBD1. With 0 bases clipped from V and 3 bases from J, the junction kept 3 bases outside the gene matches. CDR1 and CDR2 (germline): SGDLS, YYNGEE. The CDR3 totals 16 residues. CDR3 bases: TGTGCCAGCAGCGTAGGACAGGGGGCGAACTACAATGAGCAGTTCTTC. It yields the protein CASSVGQGANYNEQFF.

The V gene is TRBV6-6, the J gene TRBJ1-4, with 9 nucleotides matching TRBD1. CDR1 and CDR2 from the germline V gene are MNHNY and SVGAGI (reference sequence). The J segment lost 10 bases and the V segment lost 7 bases, leaving 10 bases of the junction unmatched. The CDR3 spans 14 residues. The CDR3 loop is CASTTDRGLVKLFF. The DNA of the CDR3 is TGTGCCAGCACCACGGACAGGGGCTTGGTAAAACTGTTTTTT.

The rearrangement links TRBV4-2 to TRBJ2-4; the D gene is possibly TRBD1 (6 bases). Deletions cut 0 bases from V and 1 base from J, with 10 bases between. CDR3 size: 16 residues. Germline V gene sequence: CDR1 LGHNA, CDR2 YNFKEQ. Here the CDR3 DNA reads TGTGCCAGCAGCCAAGATCACAGGGCGGCCAAAAACATTCAGTACTTC. This codes for CASSQDHRAAKNIQYF.

This clone was detected only a few times. The V and J genes are TRBV7-8 and TRBJ2-7; TRBD1 agrees at 9 bases. V lost 5 bases to trimming and J lost 0 bases; unmatched junction nucleotides: 11. Germline CDR1 and CDR2: SGHVS and FQNEAQ. This CDR3 has 17 residues. In DNA, the CDR3 is TGTGCCAGCAGCACGCCCGAGGGGACAGGGTCCTCCTACGAGCAGTACTTC. Protein product: CASSTPEGTGSSYEQYF. The whole variable domain, remainder taken from reference TRBV7-8 and TRBJ2-7, is GAGVSQSPRYKVAKRGQDVALRCDPISGHVSLFWYQQALGQGPEFLTYFQNEAQLDKSGLPSDRFFAERPEGSVSTLKIQRTQQEDSAVYLCASSTPEGTGSSYEQYFGPGTRLTVT.

The CDR3 DNA follows: TGCGCCAGCAGCCACCATGTCTCGGGGAGCTCCTACAATGAGCAGTTCTTC. It yields the protein CASSHHVSGSSYNEQFF. The chain employs TRBV4-3 and TRBJ2-1, with TRBD2 as a possible D gene (5 bases). The germline V and J ends were trimmed by 3 bases and 0 bases, with 15 bases remaining between them. CDR1 is LGHNA, CDR2 YSLEER, per germline. The CDR3 contains 17 residues.

The CDR3 spells CASSVIGAAATEAFF. The CDR3 nucleotides read TGTGCCAGCAGTGTTATTGGGGCCGCGGCCACTGAAGCTTTCTTT. The chain uses TRBV2 and TRBJ1-1; weak D call: TRBD1 (5 bases). Germline lookup yields CDR1 SNHLY and CDR2 FYNNEI. This CDR3 is built from 15 residues. V gave up 4 bases and J gave up 4 bases, with 16 bases separating them.

V usage is TRBV11-2 and J usage is TRBJ2-3, with TRBD2 matching over 10 bases. CDR1 is SGHAT, CDR2 FQNNGV, per germline. This CDR3 has 16 residues. J gave up 5 bases and V 4 bases, and 9 bases lay outside the gene matches. CDR3 sequence reads: CASSSPIAGGKDTQYF. CDR3 coding DNA: TGTGCCAGCAGCTCCCCGATAGCGGGGGGCAAAGATACGCAGTATTTT.

J is TRBJ2-2 and V is TRBV2, with TRBD1 matching 10 bases. Germline CDR1 SNHLY, CDR2 FYNNEI. CDR3 size: 14 residues. V dropped 10 bases and J dropped 2; count of bases not matched to a gene: 4. CDR3 in amino acids: CATRQGANTGELFF. The CDR3 DNA reads as TGTGCCACCCGACAGGGGGCAAACACCGGGGAGCTGTTTTTT.

This chain connects TRBV10-2 to TRBJ2-1; TRBD1 aligns across 8 bases. V shed 4 bases, J shed 5 bases, and the junction held 10 bases outside the gene matches. CDR1 is WSHSY and CDR2 is SAAADI in the germline V gene. This CDR3 spans 16 amino acids. CDR3 bases: TGCGCCAGCAGTGGCCAGGGGGCAAGTTTTGACAATGAGCAGTTCTTC. Translating it yields CASSGQGASFDNEQFF.

This clone appeared once. The V and J genes are TRBV5-5 and TRBJ2-1; 7 positions match TRBD1. The germline gives CDR1 SGHKS, CDR2 YYEKEE (reference sequence). V lost 0 bases and J lost 5; bases outside the gene matches: 17. The CDR3 has 19 amino acids. The CDR3 loop is CASSLEGTAILTWDNEQFF. CDR3 nucleotides: TGTGCCAGCAGCTTGGAGGGGACAGCGATCCTTACTTGGGACAATGAGCAGTTCTTC.

V gene TRBV6-1 combines with J gene TRBJ1-2; 8 nucleotides line up with TRBD1. Germline values: CDR1 MNHNS, CDR2 SASEGT. V shed 6 bases and J 6 bases; nucleotides not matched to a gene: 9. The CDR3 is made up of 14 amino acids. CDR3 in DNA: TGTGCCAGCAGCTTCGGACAGGGAGATAATGGCTACACCTTC. The encoded protein is CASSFGQGDNGYTF.

The CDR3 spells CATTGTGSTEAFF. CDR3 DNA sequence: TGTGCCACTACCGGGACAGGTTCCACTGAAGCTTTCTTT. The chain joins TRBV28 to TRBJ1-1; 8 bases align to TRBD1. The CDR3 loop spans 13 amino acids. Germline V gene sequence: CDR1 MDHEN, CDR2 SYDVKM. Unmatched junction bases numbered 8, after V lost 10 bases and J lost 4 bases.

The chain uses TRBV19 and TRBJ1-2, with a tentative D call TRBD1 (6 bases). The CDR3 has 17 amino acids. Germline V gene lookup returns CDR1 LNHDA and CDR2 SQIVND (reference sequence). V gave up 1 base and J gave up 8 bases, with 23 bases separating them. CDR3: CASSIVYKAAAGEGYTF. The CDR3 bases are TGTGCCAGTAGTATAGTGTACAAGGCGGCGGCAGGGGAAGGCTACACCTTC.

V usage is TRBV30 and J usage is TRBJ1-3; 7 bases match TRBD1. Germline-derived CDR1 and CDR2 are GTSNPN and SVGIG (reference sequence). V was pared by 5 bases and J by 11 bases, with 15 bases of the junction left unmatched. The CDR3 contains 14 residues. The CDR3 reads CAWEITGAPGAIYF. The DNA of the CDR3 is TGTGCCTGGGAGATCACAGGGGCCCCCGGGGCCATATATTTT.

This sequence joins TRBV14 and TRBJ2-7; 8 positions agree with TRBD2. This CDR3 has 14 amino acids. Germline V lookup: CDR1 SGHDN, CDR2 FVKESK. Trimming at V came to 3 bases and at J to 5 bases, leaving 6 bases not matched to a gene. CDR3 protein: CASSQTGGPHEQYF. The DNA of the CDR3 is TGTGCCAGCAGCCAGACGGGAGGGCCCCACGAGCAGTACTTC. The full variable domain, with the rest looked up from reference TRBV14 and TRBJ2-7, is EAGVTQFPSHSVIEKGQTVTLRCDPISGHDNLYWYRRVMGKEIKFLLHFVKESKQDESGMPNNRFLAERTGGTYSTLKVQPAELEDSGVYFCASSQTGGPHEQYFGPGTRLTVT.

The V and J genes are TRBV5-1 and TRBJ2-5, with 8 bases fitting TRBD2. CDR3 length: 15 amino acids. Looked up from germline, CDR1 is SGHRS and CDR2 is YFSETQ. V shed 0 bases and J 1 base; nucleotides not matched to a gene: 2. The CDR3 nucleotides read TGCGCCAGCAGCTTGGGTGGACTAGCCCAAGAGACCCAGTACTTC. Its translation: CASSLGGLAQETQYF. Full variable domain (missing parts from reference TRBV5-1 and TRBJ2-5): KAGVTQTPRYLIKTRGQQVTLSCSPISGHRSVSWYQQTPGQGLQFLFEYFSETQRNKGNFPGRFSGRQFSNSRSEMNVSTLELGDSALYLCASSLGGLAQETQYFGPGTRLLVL.

The chain employs TRBV9 and TRBJ2-2; no clear D gene. Trimming took off 0 bases at V and 2 bases at J, with 11 bases between the two ends. This CDR3 has 16 amino acids. The germline CDR1 and CDR2 sequences are SGDLS and YYNGEE. CDR3 protein: CASSVASGGNTGELFF. For the CDR3, the DNA is TGTGCCAGCAGCGTAGCATCCGGCGGTAACACCGGGGAGCTGTTTTTT.

This chain joins TRBV30 and TRBJ2-3, with 11 nucleotides matching TRBD2. J gave up 2 bases and V 2 bases, and 6 bases lay outside the gene matches. CDR1 and CDR2 from the germline V gene are GTSNPN and SVGIG (reference sequence). The CDR3 runs 16 residues. The CDR3 loop reads CAWSLGLAASTDTQYF. The CDR3 DNA reads TGTGCCTGGAGTCTGGGACTAGCGGCTTCCACAGATACGCAGTATTTT.

This clone appeared a single time. The rearrangement links TRBV2 to TRBJ2-1; a weak D match, TRBD2 (6 bases). Trimming left V 6 bases short and J 9 bases short, with 24 bases between. CDR3 length: 16 amino acids. In germline, CDR1 is SNHLY, CDR2 FYNNEI. CDR3 loop: CASRGSSGEFRFEQFF. The DNA for the CDR3 is TGTGCCAGCAGAGGCTCTTCGGGGGAGTTTCGGTTTGAGCAGTTCTTC.